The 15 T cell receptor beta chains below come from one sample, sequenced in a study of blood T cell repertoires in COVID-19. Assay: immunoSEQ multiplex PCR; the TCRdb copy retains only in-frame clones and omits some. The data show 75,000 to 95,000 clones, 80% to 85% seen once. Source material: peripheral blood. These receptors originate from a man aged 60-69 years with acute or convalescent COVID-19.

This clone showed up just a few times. In DNA form, the CDR3 reads TGTGCCTGGACCATGGACAGGGATAATTCACCCCTCCACTTT. It translates to CAWTMDRDNSPLHF. The genes are TRBV30 and TRBJ1-6; 8 bases are shared with TRBD1. V lost 4 bases, J lost 5 bases, and 4 bases stayed unmatched. The CDR3 totals 14 residues. The V gene's germline CDR1 is GTSNPN and CDR2 SVGIG (reference sequence).

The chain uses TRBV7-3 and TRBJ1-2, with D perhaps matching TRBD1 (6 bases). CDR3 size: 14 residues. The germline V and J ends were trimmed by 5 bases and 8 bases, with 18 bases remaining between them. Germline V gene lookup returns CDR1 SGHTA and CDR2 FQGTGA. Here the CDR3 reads CASSRGGGADGYTF. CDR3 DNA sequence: TGTGCCAGCAGCCGAGGGGGAGGGGCCGACGGCTACACCTTC.

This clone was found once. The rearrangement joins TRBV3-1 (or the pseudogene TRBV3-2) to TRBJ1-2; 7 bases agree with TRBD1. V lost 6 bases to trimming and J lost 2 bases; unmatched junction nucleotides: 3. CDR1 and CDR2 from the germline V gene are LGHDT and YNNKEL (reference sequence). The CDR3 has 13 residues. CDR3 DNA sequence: TGTGCCAGCAGTCTACAGGGGAACTATGGCTACACCTTC. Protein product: CASSLQGNYGYTF.

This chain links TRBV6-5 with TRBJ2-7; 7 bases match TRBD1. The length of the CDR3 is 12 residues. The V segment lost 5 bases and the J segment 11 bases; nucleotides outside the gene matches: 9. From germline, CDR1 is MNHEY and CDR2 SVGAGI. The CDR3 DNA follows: TGTGCCAGCAGTCAGGGACAGAGAAAGGAGTACTTC. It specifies CASSQGQRKEYF.

This chain's CDR3 is CASSAGQGGNSPLHF. The CDR3 DNA is TGTGCCAGCAGCGCCGGACAGGGAGGGAATTCACCCCTCCACTTT. The rearrangement links TRBV5-5 to TRBJ1-6, with TRBD1 identical over 8 bases. J gave up 7 bases and V 4 bases, and 7 bases lay outside the gene matches. CDR1 and CDR2 from the germline V gene are SGHKS and YYEKEE (reference sequence). There are 15 residues in the CDR3.

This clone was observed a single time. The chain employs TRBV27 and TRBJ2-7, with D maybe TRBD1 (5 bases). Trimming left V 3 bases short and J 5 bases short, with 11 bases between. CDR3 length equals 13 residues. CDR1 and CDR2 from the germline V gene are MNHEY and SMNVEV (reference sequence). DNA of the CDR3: TGTGCCAGCAGTTTCGACAGTCGGGACGAGCAGTACTTC. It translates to CASSFDSRDEQYF.

This chain's CDR3 is CASSEAQGDTGELFF. The CDR3, as DNA: TGTGCCAGCAGTGAAGCCCAGGGGGACACCGGGGAGCTGTTTTTT. J is TRBJ2-2 and V is TRBV25-1; the match to TRBD1 covers 7 bases. The CDR3 loop spans 15 amino acids. Germline V lookup: CDR1 MGHDK, CDR2 SYGVNS. Trimming removed 2 bases from V and 3 bases from J; junction bases left unmatched: 3.

The DNA for the CDR3 is TGTGCCTGCCAAACAGGGGCCGCCTCCGGTCGCAACTGGTATGGCTACACCTTC. Translation gives CACQTGAASGRNWYGYTF. The chain combines TRBV30 with TRBJ1-2; 7 nucleotides align to TRBD1. Looked up from germline, CDR1 is GTSNPN and CDR2 is SVGIG (reference sequence). This CDR3 contains 18 residues. The trim removed 6 bases at V and 5 bases at J, leaving 24 bases unmatched.

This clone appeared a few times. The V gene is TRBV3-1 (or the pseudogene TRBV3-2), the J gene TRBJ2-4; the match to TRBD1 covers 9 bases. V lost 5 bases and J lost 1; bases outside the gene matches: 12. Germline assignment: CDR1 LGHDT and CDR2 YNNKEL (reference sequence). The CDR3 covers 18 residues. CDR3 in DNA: TGTGCCAGCAGCTCCTCAACAGGGGGCAGATGGGCCAAAAACATTCAGTACTTC. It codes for CASSSSTGGRWAKNIQYF.

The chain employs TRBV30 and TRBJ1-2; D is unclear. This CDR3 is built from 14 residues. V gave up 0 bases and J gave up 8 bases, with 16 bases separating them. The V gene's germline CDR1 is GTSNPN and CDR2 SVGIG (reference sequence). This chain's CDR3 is CAWSVGSRFGGYTF. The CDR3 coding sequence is TGTGCCTGGAGTGTAGGCAGCAGGTTTGGAGGCTACACCTTC.

CDR3 DNA sequence: TGTGCCAGTAGGGGAATAGGGGTCGGCAATCAGCCCCAGCATTTT. Translated: CASRGIGVGNQPQHF. The rearrangement joins TRBV19 to TRBJ1-5, with TRBD1 as a possible D gene (5 bases). Per the germline V gene, CDR1 is LNHDA and CDR2 is SQIVND (reference sequence). The CDR3 extends over 15 amino acids. The ends were cut back, 6 bases at V and 2 bases at J, with 14 bases in the middle.

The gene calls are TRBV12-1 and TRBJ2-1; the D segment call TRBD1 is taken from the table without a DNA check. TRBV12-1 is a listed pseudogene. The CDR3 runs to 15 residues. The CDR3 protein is CASSFEGNSYNEQFF. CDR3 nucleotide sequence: TGTGCCAGCAGCTTTGAGGGGAACTCCTACAATGAGCAGTTCTTC.

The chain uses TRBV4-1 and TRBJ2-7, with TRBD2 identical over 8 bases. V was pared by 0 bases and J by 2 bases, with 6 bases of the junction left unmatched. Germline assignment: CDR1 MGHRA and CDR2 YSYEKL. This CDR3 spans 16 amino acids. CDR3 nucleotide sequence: TGCGCCAGCAGCCAAGAGTATCGGGGGGGTCCCTACGAGCAGTACTTC. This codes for CASSQEYRGGPYEQYF.

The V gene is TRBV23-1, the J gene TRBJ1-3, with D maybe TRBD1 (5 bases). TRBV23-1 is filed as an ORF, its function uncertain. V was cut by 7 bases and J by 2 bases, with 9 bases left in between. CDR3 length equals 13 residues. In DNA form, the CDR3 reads TGCGCCAGCACCCAGGGTGCTGGAAACACCATATATTTT. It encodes CASTQGAGNTIYF.

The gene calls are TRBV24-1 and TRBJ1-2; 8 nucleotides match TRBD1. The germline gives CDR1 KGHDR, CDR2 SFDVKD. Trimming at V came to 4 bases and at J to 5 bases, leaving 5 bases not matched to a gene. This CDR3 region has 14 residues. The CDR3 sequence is CATSDRQGYYGYTF. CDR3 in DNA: TGTGCCACCAGTGACCGACAGGGGTATTATGGCTACACCTTC.